This record concerns one TCR beta chain sequence. Its antigen is unknown. The naive CD8 population came from CD45RO-negative cells selected for CCR7, without terminally differentiated effector memory CD45RA+ cells. The method was immunoSEQ multiplex PCR; TCRdb's version includes in-frame clones alone and lacks a portion of them. The top ten hold about 0.12% of the sample, which has around 610,000 clones, 95% to 96% seen once. This entry belongs to a study of shared clonotypes between healthy human individuals. The CDR3 spans 11 residues. V dropped 3 bases and J dropped 6 bases, with 6 bases sitting between them. Germline CDR1 reads MDHEN; CDR2 reads SYDVKM. Study outcomes and limitations: The expectation was that sequencing depth would affect clonotype sharing among donors. Roughly 5% of naive CD4 clonotypes were shared across several donors.

Sample: naive CD8+ T cells sorted from blood. The V call is TRBV28, the J call TRBJ2-7; a possible D gene is TRBD2 (5 bases). The sequence was obtained from a woman aged 30 to 39 in good health. CDR3 protein: CASSFAGEQYF. In nucleotides, the CDR3 is TGTGCCAGCAGTTTCGCGGGCGAGCAGTACTTC.